Listed here is a single TCR beta chain. Its antigen is currently unknown. The sample originates from a study of radiotherapy plus CTLA-4 blockade in lung cancer. Looking at the study overall: Patients showed objective responses in 18% of cases, and disease control was achieved by about 30%.

Findings and caveats of the study: Best predicting response, reportedly, were early blood T cell clone dynamics, with interferon-beta. Clones of tumor-derived TCRs expanded in blood after radiotherapy plus ipilimumab.

Germline CDR1 SQVTM, CDR2 ANQGSEA. The CDR3 runs to 14 residues. Trimming pared 1 base from V and 0 bases from J, leaving 8 bases between. The data were produced by immunoSEQ multiplex PCR, yet TCRdb's version contains in-frame clones alone and is incomplete. The table records about 85,000 clones, around 87% of them present only once. This chain joins TRBV29-1 and TRBJ2-3, with D possibly being TRBD2 (5 bases). The starting material was peripheral blood, obtained from a patient treated with radiotherapy plus ipilimumab. This sequence was found in a human donor with non-small cell lung cancer who had a partial response to radiotherapy plus ipilimumab. CDR3 nucleotide sequence: TGCAGCGTTGAAGGGGAGCACAGCACAGATACGCAGTATTTT. It codes for CSVEGEHSTDTQYF.